One and the same sample provided the 16 T cell receptor beta chains below, sequenced in a study of blood T cell repertoires in COVID-19. Libraries were prepared by immunoSEQ multiplex PCR; TCRdb keeps only in-frame clonotypes and omits some of them. The profile shows 35,000 to 45,000 clones, roughly 80% of them singletons. Sequencing used peripheral blood. Receptors originate from a man aged 70 or older with acute or convalescent COVID-19.

In this sample, this clone turned up a few times. The chain employs TRBV27 and TRBJ2-7, with D perhaps TRBD1 (5 bases). Germline V gene lookup returns CDR1 MNHEY and CDR2 SMNVEV (reference sequence). Trimming removed 5 bases at V and 3 bases at J, with 11 bases between. There are 13 residues in the CDR3. For the CDR3, the DNA is TGTGCCAGCAGTCCGCAGGGTCTCTACGAGCAGTACTTC. Translation: CASSPQGLYEQYF.

This clone was seen a few times. The chain employs TRBV19 and TRBJ1-5; no reliable D call. CDR1 and CDR2 from the germline V gene are LNHDA and SQIVND (reference sequence). The CDR3 sequence is 14 residues long. Trimming stripped 3 bases from V and 3 bases from J, with 9 bases between. The DNA for the CDR3 is TGTGCCAGTAGTATTAAGAGAATCAATCAGCCCCAGCATTTT. Translating it yields CASSIKRINQPQHF.

This clone has just one count. V and J are TRBV7-6 and TRBJ1-6, with 7 bases lining up with TRBD1. This CDR3 has 17 amino acids. V lost 5 bases, J lost 5 bases, and 12 bases stayed unmatched. Germline V gene lookup returns CDR1 SGHVS and CDR2 FNYEAQ. CDR3 DNA sequence: TGTGCCAGCAGCCCCAGGGGCCGGGACAGCGATAATTCACCCCTCCACTTT. This encodes CASSPRGRDSDNSPLHF.

This chain links TRBV7-7 with TRBJ2-1; D perhaps matches TRBD1 (6 bases). This CDR3 contains 15 residues. V was pared by 5 bases and J by 4 bases, with 15 bases between. Looked up from germline, CDR1 is SSHAT and CDR2 is FNYEAQ (reference sequence). The CDR3 coding sequence is TGTGCCAGCAGCGTCCGGACAGAACATTACAATGAGCAGTTCTTC. Residues: CASSVRTEHYNEQFF.

This clone was counted between two and nine times. The chain combines TRBV4-1 with TRBJ1-1; unclear D gene. Germline CDR1 and CDR2: MGHRA and YSYEKL. The CDR3 consists of 16 residues. Trimming stripped 1 base from V and 0 bases from J, with 12 bases between. Here the CDR3 reads CASSQAPGILNTEAFF. CDR3 in DNA: TGCGCCAGCAGCCAAGCTCCGGGGATATTGAACACTGAAGCTTTCTTT.

This chain joins TRBV5-1 and TRBJ1-5; weak D call: TRBD1 (6 bases). CDR1 is SGHRS and CDR2 is YFSETQ in the germline V gene. This CDR3 is built from 13 residues. Trimming shortened V by 3 bases and J by 8 bases, and 12 bases separated the two germline ends. This chain's CDR3 is CASSSQGREPQHF. The CDR3 DNA follows: TGCGCCAGCAGCTCCCAGGGGAGAGAGCCCCAGCATTTT.

This clone was detected only once. The J gene is TRBJ2-2, the V gene TRBV7-9; a weak D match, TRBD1 (8 bases). The CDR3 loop spans 18 amino acids. Germline CDR1 is SEHNR and CDR2 is FQNEAQ (reference sequence). V lost 2 bases and J lost 0, with 16 bases in between. CDR3 sequence reads: CASSLRTGGQANTGELFF. The CDR3 region has the DNA TGTGCCAGCAGCTTAAGAACGGGGGGACAGGCGAACACCGGGGAGCTGTTTTTT.

The chain employs TRBV27 and TRBJ1-1, with D possibly matching TRBD1 (5 bases). The V end was cut by 3 bases, the J end by 0 bases, with 8 bases between. CDR1 and CDR2 from the germline V gene are MNHEY and SMNVEV (reference sequence). The CDR3 length is 14 residues. CDR3 in DNA: TGTGCCAGCAGTTTGGGGCTTATGAACACTGAAGCTTTCTTT. It yields the protein CASSLGLMNTEAFF.

The chain has TRBV27 and TRBJ1-5; D call uncertain. V was shortened by 3 bases and J by 4 bases, with 4 bases between the two germline ends. Germline V lookup: CDR1 MNHEY, CDR2 SMNVEV (reference sequence). This CDR3 spans 12 amino acids. The CDR3, as DNA: TGTGCCAGCAGTTTTCTTAATCAGCCCCAGCATTTT. Protein sequence: CASSFLNQPQHF.

This sequence joins TRBV5-1 and TRBJ2-2, with 8 nucleotides matching TRBD1. CDR3 length: 14 residues. Germline V lookup: CDR1 SGHRS, CDR2 YFSETQ. Trimming cost V 7 bases and J 0 bases; bases outside gene matches: 2. CDR3 nucleotides: TGCGCCAGCGACAGGGGATCGAACACCGGGGAGCTGTTTTTT. This sequence encodes CASDRGSNTGELFF.

Here the CDR3 reads CASSASGRGTDTQYF. CDR3 DNA: TGTGCCAGCAGCGCGAGCGGGAGGGGCACAGATACGCAGTATTTT. This chain joins TRBV9 and TRBJ2-3; the match to TRBD2 covers 10 bases. CDR3 length: 15 residues. The germline gives CDR1 SGDLS, CDR2 YYNGEE. J gave up 1 base and V 3 bases, and 2 bases lay outside the gene matches. Full variable domain (rest looked up from reference TRBV9 and TRBJ2-3): DSGVTQTPKHLITATGQRVTLRCSPRSGDLSVYWYQQSLDQGLQFLIQYYNGEERAKGNILERFSAQQFPDLHSELNLSSLELGDSALYFCASSASGRGTDTQYFGPGTRLTVL.

A note on this clone: The identical CDR3 is also encoded by other nucleotide sequences in the sample. The chain joins TRBV7-9 to TRBJ2-7; D is unclear. Germline CDR1 and CDR2: SEHNR and FQNEAQ (reference sequence). This CDR3 region has 13 residues. V gave up 1 base and J gave up 1 base, with 5 bases separating them. CDR3 nucleotides: TGTGCCAGCAGCTTAGACAGTTCCTACGAGCAGTACTTC. It codes for CASSLDSSYEQYF.

The chain joins TRBV28 to TRBJ1-5; TRBD1 matches at 9 bases. The CDR3 sequence is 14 residues long. J was trimmed by 9 bases and V by 4 bases; bases with no gene match: 7. Germline loops: CDR1 MDHEN, CDR2 SYDVKM. As DNA, the CDR3 is TGTGCCAGCAGTTACCCGACAGGGGGATGGCCCCAGCATTTT. This gives the protein CASSYPTGGWPQHF.

The chain is built from TRBV6-6 and TRBJ2-2, with 8 bases lining up with TRBD2. Trimming cost V 5 bases and J 7 bases; bases outside gene matches: 18. CDR3 size: 18 residues. Germline CDR1 MNHNY, CDR2 SVGAGI (reference sequence). CDR3 sequence reads: CASSPSSEREYYYGELFF. The CDR3 coding sequence is TGTGCCAGCAGTCCTTCGTCTGAGCGGGAGTATTATTACGGGGAGCTGTTTTTT.

The V and J genes are TRBV7-2 and TRBJ2-7; 7 positions match TRBD2. The CDR3 has 15 amino acids. The germline gives CDR1 SGHTA, CDR2 FQGNSA. With 3 bases clipped from V and 4 bases from J, the junction kept 9 bases outside the gene matches. The CDR3 region has the DNA TGTGCCAGCAGCTTGCAACCTAGCGGAGCATACGAGCAGTACTTC. Its protein is CASSLQPSGAYEQYF.

The sample holds a few counts of this clone. This chain joins TRBV9 and TRBJ1-1; no definite D call. The V and J ends lost 0 bases and 3 bases respectively, with 9 bases between them. Germline assignment: CDR1 SGDLS and CDR2 YYNGEE. The CDR3 covers 14 residues. CDR3 protein: CASSVVEGHTEAFF. The CDR3 bases are TGTGCCAGCAGCGTAGTGGAGGGCCACACTGAAGCTTTCTTT.